The 22 T cell receptor beta chains below were found in one sample sequenced in a study of response to subunit inactivated influenza vaccine. Using its own MiXCR run on the RT-PCR reads, TCRdb lists one record per CDR3 protein. This table holds 500,000 to 600,000 distinct CDR3 sequences, 14% found once. The sequencing here drew on PBMCs from blood, taken 11 to 12 days after vaccination. These TCRs come from a man aged 45-65 years who received an inactivated influenza vaccine.

The chain carries TRBV5-6 and TRBJ2-1; 7 bases fit TRBD2. This CDR3 region has 15 residues. The V gene's germline CDR1 is SGHDT and CDR2 YYEEEE. Trimming cost V 1 base and J 4 bases; bases outside gene matches: 5. This CDR3 reads CASSLYQRDYNEQFF. CDR3 coding DNA: TGTGCCAGCAGCTTGTACCAGCGGGATTACAATGAGCAGTTCTTC.

The rearrangement links TRBV3-1 to TRBJ1-6, with D possibly being TRBD1 (6 bases). Trimming stripped 8 bases from V and 6 bases from J, with 17 bases between. The CDR3 is 15 residues long. Germline V gene lookup returns CDR1 LGHDT and CDR2 YNNKEL (reference sequence). CDR3 region: CASGSRGGGNSPLHF. The CDR3 bases are TGTGCCAGCGGTTCCAGGGGTGGTGGTAATTCACCCCTCCACTTT.

This chain links TRBV29-1 with TRBJ1-4; D unclear. Between the trimmed V and J ends, which lost 3 bases and 8 bases, there was a span of 16 bases. The CDR3 totals 14 residues. The germline V gene encodes CDR1 SQVTM and CDR2 ANQGSEA. The CDR3 loop reads CSVDALSSEEKLFF. CDR3 sequence (DNA): TGCAGCGTTGATGCTCTCTCTTCCGAAGAAAAACTGTTTTTT. The entire variable domain, with the rest obtained from reference TRBV29-1 and TRBJ1-4, is as follows: SAVISQKPSRDICQRGTSLTIQCQVDSQVTMMFWYRQQPGQSLTLIATANQGSEATYESGFVIDKFPISRPNLTFSTLTVSNMSPEDSSIYLCSVDALSSEEKLFFGSGTQLSVL.

The chain joins TRBV20-1 to TRBJ2-3; D unclear. CDR3 length: 13 residues. Per germline, CDR1 DFQATT and CDR2 SNEGSKA (reference sequence). Between the trimmed V and J ends, which lost 6 bases and 0 bases, there was a span of 10 bases. CDR3 DNA sequence: TGCAGTGCCGAGGTACCAAGCACAGATACGCAGTATTTT. It yields the protein CSAEVPSTDTQYF.

CDR3: CASSLSRSASGRGEQFF. CDR3 DNA sequence: TGTGCCAGCAGTTTATCTAGGTCGGCTAGCGGGAGAGGGGAGCAGTTCTTC. This chain links TRBV27 with TRBJ2-1; 10 positions match TRBD2. CDR1 is MNHEY and CDR2 is SMNVEV in the germline V gene (reference sequence). This CDR3 is built from 17 residues. The J segment lost 10 bases and the V segment lost 0 bases, leaving 12 bases of the junction unmatched.

The J gene is TRBJ2-1, the V gene TRBV21-1; TRBD2 is the table's D call, not checked against the DNA. TRBV21-1 is recorded as a pseudogene. The CDR3 has 14 amino acids. The CDR3 region is CASPGLAPYNEQFF. DNA for the CDR3: TGTGCCAGCCCGGGACTAGCTCCCTACAATGAGCAGTTCTTC.

This clonotype was observed many times. The chain joins TRBV7-9 to TRBJ1-1; D call uncertain. The CDR3 covers 12 residues. Per germline, CDR1 SEHNR and CDR2 FQNEAQ (reference sequence). The V end lost 4 bases, the J end lost 0 bases, and 3 bases lay between the germline ends. CDR3 coding DNA: TGTGCCAGCAGCTATATGAACACTGAAGCTTTCTTT. Protein product: CASSYMNTEAFF.

This clonotype was seen more than once but under ten times. A read error may account for a junction end that differs from germline. The genes are TRBV7-9 and TRBJ1-2; 7 bases agree with TRBD1. The germline CDR1 and CDR2 sequences are SEHNR and FQNEAQ (reference sequence). This CDR3 has 11 residues. The CDR3 DNA is TGTGCCAGCAGCTCTACCGGGACAGACCCCTTC. As protein: CASSSTGTDPF.

J is TRBJ2-3 and V is TRBV20-1; D might be TRBD2 (5 bases). The CDR3 extends over 17 amino acids. CDR1 DFQATT and CDR2 SNEGSKA come from the germline V gene (reference sequence). The V end lost 2 bases, the J end lost 1 base, and 19 bases lay between the germline ends. CDR3 amino acids: CSARPHLRGVGTDTQYF. The CDR3 DNA reads TGCAGTGCTAGACCCCATCTTCGGGGTGTTGGCACAGATACGCAGTATTTT.

This clonotype was seen only a few times. The chain employs TRBV6-5 and TRBJ1-4; D remains unclear. The germline V gene encodes CDR1 MNHEY and CDR2 SVGAGI. Trimming took 0 bases from V and 3 from J, leaving 11 bases between them. This CDR3 is built from 16 residues. CDR3 sequence (DNA): TGTGCCAGCAGTTACTCGACAACCGACCCTAATGAAAAACTGTTTTTT. It specifies CASSYSTTDPNEKLFF.

This clonotype appeared a few times. The rearrangement links TRBV29-1 to TRBJ2-5; TRBD1 agrees at 7 bases. Germline V gene sequence: CDR1 SQVTM, CDR2 ANQGSEA. With 6 bases clipped from V and 10 bases from J, the junction kept 14 bases outside the gene matches. This CDR3 has 13 residues. CDR3 bases: TGCAGCGTGGCCCCGGACAGGCTTTTGGTCCAGTACTTC. This gives the protein CSVAPDRLLVQYF.

This clonotype has a count of ten or more. This chain uses TRBV7-2 with TRBJ1-6, with no clear D. The CDR3 totals 14 residues. Between the trimmed V and J ends, which lost 0 bases and 8 bases, there was a span of 8 bases. The germline V gene encodes CDR1 SGHTA and CDR2 FQGNSA. CDR3 in amino acids: CASSLAWRDSPLHF. The CDR3 region has the DNA TGTGCCAGCAGCTTAGCGTGGAGGGATTCACCCCTCCACTTT. Together with reference TRBV7-2 and TRBJ1-6, the CDR3 gives the full variable domain: GAGVSQSPSNKVTEKGKDVELRCDPISGHTALYWYRQSLGQGLEFLIYFQGNSAPDKSGLPSDRFSAERTGGSVSTLTIQRTQQEDSAVYLCASSLAWRDSPLHFGNGTRLTVT.

This clonotype was seen a few times. The DNA for the CDR3 is TGTGCCAGCCAAAAGACAGGGCGACGGGGAGAGACCCAGTACTTC. Translating it yields CASQKTGRRGETQYF. The J gene is TRBJ2-5, the V gene TRBV6-2 or TRBV6-3; TRBD1 aligns across 7 bases. The CDR3 runs to 15 residues. Germline V gives CDR1 MNHEY, CDR2 SVGEGT. The trim removed 8 bases at V and 4 bases at J, leaving 13 bases unmatched.

The CDR3: CSARDQGGTDTQYF. The CDR3 DNA is TGCAGTGCTAGAGATCAGGGCGGCACAGATACGCAGTATTTT. The chain recombines TRBV20-1 with TRBJ2-3, with TRBD1 as a possible D gene (5 bases). V was cut by 0 bases and J by 1 base, with 8 bases left in between. Germline V lookup: CDR1 DFQATT, CDR2 SNEGSKA (reference sequence). CDR3 length: 14 amino acids.

The table lists this clonotype with a few counts. The V call is TRBV6-1, the J call TRBJ1-5; TRBD1 agrees at 9 bases. There are 15 residues in the CDR3. Germline V gene data show CDR1 as MNHNS and CDR2 as SASEGT. V dropped 4 bases and J dropped 5; count of bases not matched to a gene: 6. DNA for the CDR3: TGTGCCAGCAGTGGAACATGGACAGGGGATCAGCCCCAGCATTTT. Translation gives CASSGTWTGDQPQHF.

This clonotype was recorded many times. The V gene is TRBV24-1, the J gene TRBJ1-1; TRBD1 is a possible D gene (5 bases). Trimming took off 1 base at V and 3 bases at J, with 5 bases between the two ends. CDR1 and CDR2 from the germline V gene are KGHDR and SFDVKD. The length of the CDR3 is 13 residues. CDR3 residues: CATSDLGDTEAFF. CDR3 coding DNA: TGTGCCACCAGTGATTTAGGGGACACTGAAGCTTTCTTT.

This clonotype was seen just once. The rearrangement joins TRBV4-3 to TRBJ2-7; D call uncertain. Between the trimmed V and J ends, which lost 0 bases and 3 bases, there was a span of 9 bases. The CDR3 has 14 residues. Germline loops: CDR1 LGHNA, CDR2 YSLEER. The CDR3 loop is CASSQDVGIYEQYF. The CDR3 coding sequence is TGCGCCAGCAGCCAAGATGTGGGGATCTACGAGCAGTACTTC.

This clonotype was recorded a few times. The V call is TRBV28, the J call TRBJ2-5, with 12 bases aligning to TRBD2. Germline V CDR1 and CDR2: MDHEN, SYDVKM. This CDR3 contains 17 residues. Trimming removed 6 bases from V and 2 bases from J; junction bases left unmatched: 10. The CDR3 DNA sequence: TGTGCCAGCAGCACCGGGACTAGCGGGTTTTTACAAGAGACCCAGTACTTC. The encoded protein is CASSTGTSGFLQETQYF.

This chain joins TRBV6-2 or TRBV6-3 and TRBJ2-1, with TRBD2 matching 8 bases. Germline CDR1 is MNHEY and CDR2 is SVGEGT. J was trimmed by 8 bases and V by 5 bases; bases with no gene match: 11. The CDR3 covers 15 residues. This chain's CDR3 is CASSTGTSRIYEQFF. CDR3 bases: TGTGCCAGCAGTACCGGGACTAGTAGGATCTATGAGCAGTTCTTC.

This sequence joins TRBV5-1 and TRBJ2-6, with TRBD1 matching over 8 bases. From germline, CDR1 is SGHRS and CDR2 YFSETQ. V was clipped by 4 bases and J by 0 bases; unmatched bases: 9. The CDR3 is made up of 18 amino acids. The CDR3 region is CASSRRTGTFSGANVLTF. CDR3 coding DNA: TGCGCCAGCAGCAGACGGACAGGGACTTTCTCTGGGGCCAACGTCCTGACTTTC.

This chain links TRBV20-1 with TRBJ2-3; no reliable D call. CDR3 length: 10 amino acids. Germline V gene data show CDR1 as DFQATT and CDR2 as SNEGSKA (reference sequence). V lost 6 bases and J lost 4, with 5 bases in between. CDR3 sequence (DNA): TGCAGTGCCTTTTCAGATACGCAGTATTTT. Its translation is CSAFSDTQYF.

This rearrangement joins TRBV27 to TRBJ1-1, with no clear D. Per germline, CDR1 MNHEY and CDR2 SMNVEV (reference sequence). The CDR3 sequence is 13 residues long. Trimming took off 4 bases at V and 4 bases at J, with 10 bases between the two ends. The CDR3: CASSWFSSTEAFF. The CDR3 DNA is TGTGCCAGCAGTTGGTTTTCTTCCACTGAAGCTTTCTTT.